Reported below is one TCR beta chain. Its specificity is not known. Expressed TCRB transcripts were sequenced because the entire RNA isolate underwent reverse transcription. The repertoire was sequenced with immunoSEQ multiplex PCR; TCRdb's copy has only in-frame clones and lacks some. The data show about 700,000 clones, with under 15% seen just once and less than 0.025% held by the top ten. V lost 6 bases, J lost 7 bases, and 12 bases stayed unmatched. The CDR3 contains 15 residues. In germline, CDR1 is SEHNR, CDR2 FQNEAQ (reference sequence). This sample is drawn from a study of beta chain features in type 1 diabetes. Study-wide findings and caveats: cDNA-based reads could over-represent cells with high TCR expression. In all four CD4+ subsets, TCRB CDR3 length was significantly, moderately reduced in type 1 diabetes.

Sorting that relied on CD45RO/CCR7/CD25/CD127/CD95/CD27 yielded CD4+ naive, central memory, regulatory and stem cell-like memory cells. Sequenced material: naive CD4+ T cells from blood. This clonotype was obtained from a man in his late teens or twenties with type 1 diabetes. The chain links TRBV7-9 to TRBJ1-5, with 7 bases fitting TRBD1. The CDR3 DNA sequence: TGTGCCAGCAGGCTGGGAACAGGGGCTGACCAGCCCCAGCATTTT. Protein: CASRLGTGADQPQHF. Based on the CDR3 plus reference TRBV7-9 and TRBJ1-5, the full variable domain is DTGVSQNPRHKITKRGQNVTFRCDPISEHNRLYWYRQTLGQGPEFLTYFQNEAQLEKSRLLSDRFSAERPKGSFSTLEIQRTEQGDSAMYLCASRLGTGADQPQHFGDGTRLSIL.